Shown below are 5 T cell receptor beta chains from a single sample sequenced in a study of blood T cell repertoires in COVID-19. Profiled with immunoSEQ multiplex PCR; TCRdb holds only in-frame clones, not every one. Here the sample spans 60,000 to 100,000 clones, about 90% being singletons. The material sequenced was peripheral blood. The receptors come from a man in his fifties or sixties with active COVID-19.

The chain employs TRBV2 and TRBJ1-1; TRBD1 matches at 7 bases. V shed 6 bases, J shed 5 bases, and the junction held 18 bases outside the gene matches. The germline CDR1 and CDR2 sequences are SNHLY and FYNNEI. The CDR3 totals 17 residues. The chain's CDR3 is CASRDNRGLVGKTEAFF. The CDR3 DNA follows: TGTGCCAGCAGGGATAACAGGGGCCTCGTTGGGAAGACTGAAGCTTTCTTT.

The chain combines TRBV10-2 with TRBJ1-1; D unresolved. Germline values: CDR1 WSHSY, CDR2 SAAADI. This CDR3 is 14 amino acids long. Between the trimmed V and J ends, which lost 0 bases and 3 bases, there was a span of 8 bases. The CDR3 bases are TGCGCCAGCAGTGAGTCCCGTCCCGACACTGAAGCTTTCTTT. Its protein product is CASSESRPDTEAFF.

This chain connects TRBV3-1 (or the pseudogene TRBV3-2) to TRBJ1-6; 8 bases align to TRBD1. With V trimmed by 1 base and J by 9 bases, 5 bases remained unmatched. Germline lookup yields CDR1 LGHDT and CDR2 YNNKEL (reference sequence). There are 15 residues in the CDR3. The CDR3 DNA follows: TGTGCCAGCAGCCAAGCAGGGGGCAGGGGTTCACCCCTCCACTTT. This codes for CASSQAGGRGSPLHF.

V and J are TRBV2 and TRBJ1-5; 9 bases agree with TRBD1. The germline CDR1 and CDR2 sequences are SNHLY and FYNNEI. This CDR3 region has 16 residues. The trim removed 6 bases at V and 6 bases at J, leaving 12 bases unmatched. The CDR3 DNA is TGTGCCAGCAGCGACAGAACAGGGGGCGCGGGTCAGCCCCAGCATTTT. It codes for CASSDRTGGAGQPQHF. The full variable domain, its missing parts supplied by reference TRBV2 and TRBJ1-5, is EPEVTQTPSHQVTQMGQEVILRCVPISNHLYFYWYRQILGQKVEFLVSFYNNEISEKSEIFDDQFSVERPDGSNFTLKIRSTKLEDSAMYFCASSDRTGGAGQPQHFGDGTRLSIL.

This chain joins TRBV10-3 and TRBJ2-7; 9 bases are shared with TRBD2. Trimming cost V 3 bases and J 4 bases; bases outside gene matches: 10. CDR1 is ENHRY, CDR2 SYGVKD, per germline. This CDR3 region has 16 residues. CDR3 DNA: TGTGCCATCAGTGACCTTAGCGGGGGAAGGATTTACGAGCAGTACTTC. Amino acids: CAISDLSGGRIYEQYF.